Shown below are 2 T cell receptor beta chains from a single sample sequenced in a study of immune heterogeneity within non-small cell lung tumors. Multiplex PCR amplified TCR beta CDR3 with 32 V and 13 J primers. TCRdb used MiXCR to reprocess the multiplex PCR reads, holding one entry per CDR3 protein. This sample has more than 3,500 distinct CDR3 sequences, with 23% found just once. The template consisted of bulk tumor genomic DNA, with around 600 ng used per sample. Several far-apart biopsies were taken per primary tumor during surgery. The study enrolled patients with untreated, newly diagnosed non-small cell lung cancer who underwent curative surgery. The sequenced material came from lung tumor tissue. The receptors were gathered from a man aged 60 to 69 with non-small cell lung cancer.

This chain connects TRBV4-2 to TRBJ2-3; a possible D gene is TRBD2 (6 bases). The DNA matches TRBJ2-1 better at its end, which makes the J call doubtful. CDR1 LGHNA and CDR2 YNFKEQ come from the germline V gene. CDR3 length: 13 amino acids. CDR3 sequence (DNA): TGTGCCAGCAGCCAAGATCCGGGACTTCCCCAGTTCTTC. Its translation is CASSQDPGLPQFF.

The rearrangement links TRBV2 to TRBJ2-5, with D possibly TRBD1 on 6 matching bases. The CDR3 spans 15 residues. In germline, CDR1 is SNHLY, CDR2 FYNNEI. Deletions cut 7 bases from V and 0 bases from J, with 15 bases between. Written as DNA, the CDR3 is TGTGCCAGCAACCTACAGGGTCAGTACCAAGAGACCCAGTACTTC. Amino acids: CASNLQGQYQETQYF. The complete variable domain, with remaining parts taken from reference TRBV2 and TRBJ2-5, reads EPEVTQTPSHQVTQMGQEVILRCVPISNHLYFYWYRQILGQKVEFLVSFYNNEISEKSEIFDDQFSVERPDGSNFTLKIRSTKLEDSAMYFCASNLQGQYQETQYFGPGTRLLVL.